A selection of T cell receptor beta chains follows, all from one sample in a study of T cells in localized non-small cell lung cancer. Profiling relied on immunoSEQ multiplex PCR, and the TCRdb table lists in-frame clones only, not all of them. The sample lists 900 to 1,500 clones, approximately 26% occurring once. The specimen was normal lung tissue next to the tumor, collected before any cancer treatment. Receptors were obtained from a man between 40 and 75 years old with stage II lung adenocarcinoma. The CDR3 runs from the conserved cysteine through the conserved F or W. D genes are given only for firm matches. Expanded clones are given a class, and other clones once, few, many or no size at all.

abundance	j_gene	v_gene	d_gene	CDR3nt	CDR3aa
medium-sized	TRBJ2-3	TRBV9	.	TGTGCCAGCAGTGATGGCACCACAGATACGCAGTATTTT	CASSDGTTDTQYF
.	TRBJ2-1	TRBV1	.	TGCGCCAGCAGCCAAGGACTAGACTTCGATGAGCAGTTCTTC	CASSQGLDFDEQFF
.	TRBJ1-5	TRBV19	.	TGTGCCAGTAGTATTGGGGGAAGGGGAAATCAGCCCCAGCATTTT	CASSIGGRGNQPQHF
.	TRBJ1-1	TRBV29-1	.	TGCAGCGTCCTGAGGGACGGCACTGAAGCTTTCTTT	CSVLRDGTEAFF
.	TRBJ2-6	TRBV11-3	.	TGTGCCAGCTTTGCCCTGAGGGACTTTAAATCTGGGGCCAACGTCCTGACTTTC	CASFALRDFKSGANVLTF
.	TRBJ1-1	TRBV6-7	TRBD1	TGTGCCAGCAGAGGACAGGGAAGTCGGGCTGAAGCTTTCTTT	CASRGQGSRAEAFF
.	TRBJ1-2	TRBV19	.	TGTGCCAGTAGTATAGAGGCGGACTATGGCTACACCTTC	CASSIEADYGYTF
few	TRBJ1-4	TRBV11-3	TRBD1	TGTGCCAGCAGCTTAGTGGGACAGGGGGCGTTGAGTGAAAAACTGTTTTTT	CASSLVGQGALSEKLFF
medium-sized	TRBJ2-1	TRBV6-8	.	TGTGCCAGCAGTGCGTTCTCGCACAATGAGCAGTTCTTC	CASSAFSHNEQFF
large	TRBJ2-1	TRBV28	.	TGTGCCAGCAGTTTAAACCTTCCTTGGACAGAGGAAAAATCCTACAATGAGCAGTTCTTC	CASSLNLPWTEEKSYNEQFF
.	TRBJ2-3	TRBV6-1	TRBD2	TGTGCCAGCAGTGAAGTGGGCGGGGGAACAGATACGCAGTATTTT	CASSEVGGGTDTQYF
large	TRBJ2-7	TRBV11-3	TRBD1	TGTGCCAGCAGATCGGGACAGGGGAGGAACGAGCAGTACTTC	CASRSGQGRNEQYF
few	TRBJ2-2	TRBV7-5	.	TGTGCCAGCAGCTTAGTAGGGGGCCCGAACACCGGGGAGCTGTTTTTT	CASSLVGGPNTGELFF
.	TRBJ1-3	TRBV29-1	.	TGCAGCGTTGAGCGGTCTGGAAACACCATATATTTT	CSVERSGNTIYF
large	TRBJ1-1	TRBV6-8	TRBD1	TGTGCCGGCCGGACAGGGAACACTGAAGCTTTCTTT	CAGRTGNTEAFF
few	TRBJ2-5	TRBV6-7	TRBD1	TGTGCCAGCAGTGCCCGGGACAGGGTTCGAGAGACCCAGTACTTC	CASSARDRVRETQYF
.	TRBJ2-1	TRBV1	.	TGCGCCAGCAGCCGGACCCCACTAGCGGGGGGATACAATGAGCAGTTCTTC	CASSRTPLAGGYNEQFF
.	TRBJ1-1	TRBV6-8	.	TGTGCCAGCAGTTACCATGGGGAGATGAACACTGAAGCTTTTTTT	CASSYHGEMNTEAFF
medium-sized	TRBJ2-2	TRBV11-3	.	TGTGCCAGCAGCCAGAACCTTGGGGGCACCGGGGAGCTGTTTTTT	CASSQNLGGTGELFF
.	TRBJ2-7	TRBV16	TRBD1	TGTGCCAGCAGCCAGACAGGGATTGACGAGCAGTACTTC	CASSQTGIDEQYF
.	TRBJ2-7	TRBV9	.	TGTGCCAGCAGCGTATCTATGGCGGGCATCAACGAGCAGTACTTC	CASSVSMAGINEQYF
.	TRBJ1-1	TRBV18	.	TGTGCCAGCTCACCCCAAGAAAGTGGGCAGGACATTGAAGCTTTCTTT	CASSPQESGQDIEAFF
.	TRBJ2-2	TRBV5-1	.	TGCGCCAGCAGCTTGAAGGCAGGGACGGAGGCCGGGGAGCTGTTTTTT	CASSLKAGTEAGELFF
.	TRBJ2-5	TRBV5-1	.	TGCGCCAGCAGCTTGGCCGTTCTAGGGACAACACAAGAGACCCAGTACTTC	CASSLAVLGTTQETQYF
.	TRBJ1-5	TRBV29-1	.	TGCAGCGTTGTAACCCCAGGGTTAGGAGGGCCCCAGCATTTT	CSVVTPGLGGPQHF
few	TRBJ2-5	TRBV4-1	TRBD2	TGCGCCAGCAGCCAAGAACCACTAGCGGGGGGTCTCCGAGAGACCCAGTACTTC	CASSQEPLAGGLRETQYF
.	TRBJ1-2	TRBV11-3	.	TGTGCCAGCACGCGGTCGGTCGGGATTAAGTCTAACTATGGCTACACCTTC	CASTRSVGIKSNYGYTF
.	TRBJ2-7	TRBV5-1	.	TGCGCCAGCAGCTTCTCCGTCGAGAGTTACGAGCAGTACTTC	CASSFSVESYEQYF
.	TRBJ2-1	TRBV19	TRBD1	TGTGCCAGTAGTACCTTGGGACAGGGAGCGTACAATGAGCAGTTCTTC	CASSTLGQGAYNEQFF
.	TRBJ1-2	TRBV19	TRBD1	TGTGCCAGTAGTATCGCTACAGGGGGCGCGAATGGCTACACCTTC	CASSIATGGANGYTF
few	TRBJ2-3	TRBV9	.	TGTGCCAGCAGCGTAGAAGGGGGGGGCACAGATACGCAGTATTTT	CASSVEGGGTDTQYF
.	TRBJ2-3	TRBV19	.	TGTGCCAGTAGTATAGCTAGTCGGCCTGGGGAGACGCAGTATTTT	CASSIASRPGETQYF
.	TRBJ2-3	TRBV11-3	TRBD1	TGTGCCAGCAGTTCGTCACGAGACAGGGGTGGCACAGATACGCAGTATTTT	CASSSSRDRGGTDTQYF
few	TRBJ2-5	TRBV11-3	TRBD2	TGTGCCAGCAGCCGTAGCGGGGGCCTGGGGGAGACCCAGTACTTC	CASSRSGGLGETQYF
medium-sized	TRBJ1-1	TRBV11-3	.	TGTGCCAGCAGCTCCGACCCCCTCCGGAACACTGAAGCTTTCTTT	CASSSDPLRNTEAFF